These 17 T cell receptor beta chains originate from one sample sequenced in a study of CD8+ T cells in alopecia areata. Extracted from the samples, RNA was reverse transcribed into cDNA to serve as the sequencing template. Only in-frame clones appear in the TCRdb table, and some are missing; sequencing was by immunoSEQ multiplex PCR. The sample holds about 130,000 clones; around 50% are singletons and the top ten take 5% to 7%. The material sequenced was CD4+ T cells sorted from blood, taken at week 0. The receptors come from a human donor with alopecia areata.

This clone was seen ten or more times. This sequence joins TRBV10-3 and TRBJ1-1, with 7 bases fitting TRBD1. CDR3 length equals 14 residues. V shed 5 bases, J shed 3 bases, and the junction held 6 bases outside the gene matches. Germline V CDR1 and CDR2: ENHRY, SYGVKD. The CDR3 reads CAISTTGTDTEAFF. DNA of the CDR3: TGTGCCATCAGTACGACAGGGACGGACACTGAAGCTTTCTTT.

The J gene is TRBJ1-2, the V gene TRBV29-1; D not certain. The CDR3 loop spans 14 amino acids. Trimming took off 0 bases at V and 5 bases at J, with 13 bases between the two ends. CDR1 and CDR2 (germline): SQVTM, ANQGSEA. The CDR3 protein is CSVEDTVSGYGYTF. CDR3 sequence (DNA): TGCAGCGTTGAAGATACTGTATCCGGTTATGGCTACACCTTC.

This clone was detected only a few times. The rearrangement links TRBV5-4 to TRBJ2-6; the D is unclear. Trimming removed 3 bases at V and 2 bases at J, with 15 bases between. Germline V lookup: CDR1 SGHNT, CDR2 YYREEE (reference sequence). The CDR3 consists of 17 residues. CDR3 amino acids: CASSSGPSEAGANVLTF. DNA of the CDR3: TGTGCCAGCAGCTCCGGACCTAGTGAGGCTGGGGCCAACGTCCTGACTTTC.

V usage is TRBV5-1 and J usage is TRBJ2-5; 7 nucleotides align to TRBD2. V trimming: 4 bases; J trimming: 1 base; junction bases outside the gene matches: 4. Germline CDR1 and CDR2: SGHRS and YFSETQ. CDR3 length equals 14 residues. For the CDR3, the DNA is TGCGCCAGCAGCCCTAGCGGATTCCAAGAGACCCAGTACTTC. It specifies CASSPSGFQETQYF.

The chain joins TRBV4-2 to TRBJ2-7, with a tentative D call TRBD1 (6 bases). CDR1 and CDR2 (germline): LGHNA, YNFKEQ. V was clipped by 3 bases and J by 4 bases, with 16 bases between them. The CDR3 runs 15 residues. Written as DNA, the CDR3 is TGTGCCAGCAGCCAGCGTTTGGCAGGGGATTACGAGCAGTACTTC. Protein sequence: CASSQRLAGDYEQYF.

The genes are TRBV7-9 and TRBJ1-1, with 7 nucleotides matching TRBD1. The CDR3 runs to 13 residues. Germline V CDR1 and CDR2: SEHNR, FQNEAQ (reference sequence). V gave up 1 base and J gave up 9 bases; unmatched junction bases: 5. This chain's CDR3 is CASSLDGDRKAFF. CDR3 DNA: TGTGCCAGCAGCTTAGATGGGGACAGAAAAGCTTTCTTT.

V and J are TRBV5-1 and TRBJ2-7, with 10 bases fitting TRBD1. The CDR3 loop spans 15 amino acids. The ends lost 4 bases at V and 8 bases at J; junction bases unmatched: 12. Germline assignment: CDR1 SGHRS and CDR2 YFSETQ. The CDR3 sequence is CASSTGTGAGSKQYF. In DNA, the CDR3 is TGCGCCAGCAGCACCGGGACAGGGGCCGGATCGAAGCAGTACTTC.

The rearrangement uses TRBV13 and TRBJ1-4; D gene ambiguous. CDR3 length: 14 residues. V was cut by 5 bases and J by 0 bases, with 7 bases left in between. From germline, CDR1 is PRHDT and CDR2 FYEKMQ (reference sequence). Here the CDR3 reads CASSGRTTNEKLFF. In DNA, the CDR3 is TGTGCCAGCAGCGGTCGGACAACTAATGAAAAACTGTTTTTT.

The chain recombines TRBV19 with TRBJ1-1, with 7 positions matching TRBD1. The CDR3 consists of 14 residues. With V trimmed by 5 bases and J by 0 bases, 3 bases remained unmatched. The germline gives CDR1 LNHDA, CDR2 SQIVND (reference sequence). The CDR3 DNA reads TGTGCCAGTAGTGACGGGACAGTGAACACTGAAGCTTTCTTT. Its protein is CASSDGTVNTEAFF.

The V gene is TRBV7-8, the J gene TRBJ1-2, with 8 positions matching TRBD1. This CDR3 region has 16 residues. The J segment lost 5 bases and the V segment lost 2 bases, leaving 10 bases of the junction unmatched. The germline CDR1 and CDR2 sequences are SGHVS and FQNEAQ. CDR3 sequence: CASSLPGQEFRYGYTF. In DNA, the CDR3 is TGTGCCAGCAGCTTACCGGGACAGGAATTCCGATATGGCTACACCTTC.

There are a few counts of this clone. The chain combines TRBV11-2 with TRBJ2-2; D possibly corresponds to TRBD2 (6 bases). This CDR3 is 12 amino acids long. Per the germline V gene, CDR1 is SGHAT and CDR2 is FQNNGV. With 8 bases removed from V and 8 bases from J, the gap between germline ends came to 12 bases. The CDR3 nucleotides are TGTGCCAGCGGAGGGAAGCTGGGGGAGCTGTTTTTT. Its protein product is CASGGKLGELFF.

V gene TRBV14 combines with J gene TRBJ2-1; TRBD2 might be the D (6 bases). The CDR3 consists of 16 residues. Per germline, CDR1 SGHDN and CDR2 FVKESK. V shed 0 bases and J shed 4 bases, with 13 bases lying between them. Here the CDR3 reads CASSQDRGTVYNEQFF. CDR3 nucleotides: TGTGCCAGCAGCCAAGATCGGGGGACCGTATACAATGAGCAGTTCTTC.

This chain links TRBV9 with TRBJ2-1; weak D call: TRBD2 (6 bases). This CDR3 contains 14 residues. The V and J ends lost 2 bases and 5 bases respectively, with 11 bases between them. Germline CDR1 and CDR2: SGDLS and YYNGEE. CDR3 DNA: TGTGCCAGCAGCGTTCGGGGGACGAACAATGAGCAGTTCTTC. This sequence encodes CASSVRGTNNEQFF.

This CDR3 reads CASSPRTGNHEQYF. The CDR3 DNA reads TGTGCCAGCAGCCCGAGGACAGGGAACCACGAGCAGTACTTC. This chain links TRBV11-1 with TRBJ2-7, with 8 bases matching TRBD1. The CDR3 has 14 amino acids. V gave up 5 bases and J gave up 5 bases; unmatched junction bases: 8. The germline gives CDR1 SGHAT, CDR2 FQDESV (reference sequence).

This sequence joins TRBV4-1 and TRBJ2-7, with 7 positions matching TRBD2. With 2 bases clipped from V and 3 bases from J, the junction kept 7 bases outside the gene matches. There are 15 residues in the CDR3. Germline V gene data show CDR1 as MGHRA and CDR2 as YSYEKL. CDR3 region: CASSQRIGDYYEQYF. The CDR3 region has the DNA TGCGCCAGCAGCCAAAGGATCGGGGACTACTACGAGCAGTACTTC.

Here the CDR3 reads CSVRYSGGATDTQYF. CDR3 coding DNA: TGCAGCGTGAGATATAGCGGGGGGGCGACAGATACGCAGTATTTT. V usage is TRBV29-1 and J usage is TRBJ2-3, with 11 bases that match TRBD2. This CDR3 has 15 residues. With 6 bases clipped from V and 3 bases from J, the junction kept 8 bases outside the gene matches. Germline CDR1 SQVTM, CDR2 ANQGSEA.

This clone showed up just a few times. The chain joins TRBV7-8 to TRBJ2-7, with TRBD1 identical over 12 bases. This CDR3 comprises 18 residues. The ends lost 5 bases at V and 3 bases at J; junction bases unmatched: 14. Looked up from germline, CDR1 is SGHVS and CDR2 is FQNEAQ. The CDR3 sequence: CASSLGQGALRTFYEQYF. As DNA, the CDR3 is TGTGCCAGCAGCCTGGGACAGGGGGCCCTCCGTACCTTCTACGAGCAGTACTTC.